What follows is one TCR beta chain and its context. Its antigen is currently unknown. Template switching by 5'RACE produced TCR cDNA, adding a universal primer site and UMIs. TCRdb re-called the 5' RACE reads with MiXCR, one entry per CDR3 protein. The repertoire holds approximately 580,000 distinct CDR3 sequences, with about a sixth as singletons. This CDR3 has 13 residues. Germline assignment: CDR1 DFQATT and CDR2 SNEGSKA (reference sequence). Deletions cut 2 bases from V and 5 bases from J, with 10 bases between. These data are taken from a study of T cells after yellow fever vaccination. The study's findings and limits: The study found a weaker secondary response that peaked faster, day 5 versus 15. Most primary-vaccination clones reappeared after the booster (approximately 97% CD4, approximately 88% CD8). From the bulk population, abundant clonotypes could contaminate and appear within FACS-sorted repertoires.

The receptor comes from a man between 18 and 29 years old who received the YFV17D yellow fever vaccine. This rearrangement joins TRBV20-1 to TRBJ1-5; no reliable D call. The sample was PBMCs, taken 5 days after the first yellow fever vaccination. This CDR3 reads CSARTEVDQPQHF. The CDR3 DNA sequence: TGCAGTGCTAGAACGGAGGTGGATCAGCCCCAGCATTTT.